The sequence of this TCR beta chain was determined in a study of OX40 agonist ivuxolimab in advanced cancers. Turning to the study itself: Dose-escalation patients were diagnosed with hepatocellular carcinoma, melanoma, renal cell cancer or head and neck cancer. General study points: At 0.1 to 3.0 mg/kg, clonal expansion of CD4+ and CD8+ blood T cells had occurred by week 6. Among T cells, CD8+ cells averaged more expanded clones than CD4+ cells.

Method: immunoSEQ multiplex PCR; TCRdb's copy keeps in-frame clones and lacks some. Here the sample spans about 45,000 clones, roughly 84% being singletons. Regarding this clone: The antigen remains unidentified.

The TCR comes from an adult with an advanced solid tumor such as melanoma, head and neck, liver or kidney cancer. Sample: CD4+ or CD8+ T cells sorted from blood, taken in a trial of the OX40 agonist ivuxolimab.

CDR3 sequence: CASSPGGTSHQYF. The CDR3, as DNA: TGCGCCAGCAGCCCGGGGGGGACATCCCATCAGTACTTC. The chain recombines TRBV5-1 with TRBJ2-4, with 8 bases aligning to TRBD2. Germline loops: CDR1 SGHRS, CDR2 YFSETQ. This CDR3 spans 13 amino acids. V was clipped by 4 bases and J by 12 bases; unmatched bases: 9.